The 21 T cell receptor beta chains below come from one sample, sequenced in a study of early T cells in non-severe SARS-CoV-2 infection. TCRdb re-derived calls from the 5' RACE reads in MiXCR, one entry per CDR3 protein. The top ten clones hold approximately 4.7% of a sample with more than 20,000 distinct CDR3 sequences, less than 5% of them seen once. The sequenced material came from whole blood. The receptors shown here come from an adult who was a healthcare worker with PCR-confirmed SARS-CoV-2 infection or an uninfected control (not recorded which).

The table lists this clonotype with many counts. This sequence joins TRBV6-2 or TRBV6-3 and TRBJ2-3; 12 nucleotides align to TRBD2. Germline assignment: CDR1 MNHEY and CDR2 SVGEGT. The CDR3 extends over 15 amino acids. Trimming took 6 bases from V and 7 from J; bases not matched to a gene: 8. CDR3 amino acids: CASRSSGRARNTQYF. CDR3 DNA sequence: TGTGCCAGCAGATCTAGCGGGAGGGCCCGAAATACGCAGTATTTT.

This clonotype was counted many times. The rearrangement joins TRBV7-3 to TRBJ1-1, with D possibly TRBD1 on 6 matching bases. Germline lookup yields CDR1 SGHTA and CDR2 FQGTGA. The CDR3 spans 13 residues. Trimming removed 5 bases at V and 1 base at J, with 8 bases between. CDR3 sequence (DNA): TGTGCCAGCAGCCTACAGGGGAACACTGAAGCTTTCTTT. Its protein is CASSLQGNTEAFF.

This clonotype was seen many times. The CDR3 reads CASSFRTEQYF. The CDR3 nucleotides read TGTGCCAGCAGCTTTCGGACCGAGCAGTACTTC. The genes are TRBV11-2 and TRBJ2-7; D is unresolved. The CDR3 contains 11 residues. The germline V gene encodes CDR1 SGHAT and CDR2 FQNNGV. V was clipped by 3 bases and J by 6 bases, with 6 bases between them.

This chain links TRBV30 with TRBJ1-2; D uncertain. CDR3 length: 12 amino acids. CDR1 is GTSNPN, CDR2 SVGIG, per germline (reference sequence). V lost 3 bases, J lost 0 bases, and 5 bases lay in between. The chain's CDR3 is CAWRDANYGYTF. CDR3 bases: TGTGCCTGGAGAGACGCTAACTATGGCTACACCTTC.

The V and J genes are TRBV5-4 and TRBJ2-7, with 13 bases identical to TRBD2. The germline CDR1 and CDR2 sequences are SGHNT and YYREEE (reference sequence). Unmatched junction bases numbered 8, after V lost 4 bases and J lost 1 base. The CDR3 loop spans 17 amino acids. The CDR3 region is CASSPGTGLAGSYEQYF. For the CDR3, the DNA is TGTGCCAGCAGCCCCGGGACGGGACTAGCGGGATCCTACGAGCAGTACTTC.

This clonotype was found many times. V is TRBV6-5 and J is TRBJ2-5; 15 nucleotides line up with TRBD2. The junction had 3 bases not matched to a gene; V was cut back by 2 bases and J by 2 bases. Germline V CDR1 and CDR2: MNHEY, SVGAGI. This CDR3 spans 17 amino acids. This CDR3 is CASSYRTSGRVQETQYF. The CDR3 DNA sequence: TGTGCCAGCAGTTACAGGACTAGCGGGAGGGTACAAGAGACCCAGTACTTC.

This chain uses TRBV3-1 with TRBJ2-7, with D perhaps being TRBD1 or TRBD2 (6 bases each). The CDR3 is 14 amino acids. V lost 1 base and J lost 4, with 11 bases in between. The V gene's germline CDR1 is LGHDT and CDR2 YNNKEL (reference sequence). This CDR3 is CASSQGGTSYEQYF. The CDR3 nucleotides are TGTGCCAGCAGCCAAGGCGGGACATCTTACGAGCAGTACTTC.

This clonotype has ten or more counts. The gene calls are TRBV6-1 and TRBJ2-5; TRBD2 matches at 9 bases. Losses at the gene ends were 2 bases for V and 4 bases for J; bases not matched to a gene: 14. Per the germline V gene, CDR1 is MNHNS and CDR2 is SASEGT. The CDR3 covers 18 residues. The CDR3 bases are TGTGCCAGCAGTGAATCCCCAGGGTTAGCGGGAGTAAGAGAGACCCAGTACTTC. This sequence encodes CASSESPGLAGVRETQYF.

There are a few counts of this clonotype. The rearrangement uses TRBV12-2 and TRBJ2-2; the DNA was not compared with TRBD1, the D call given in the table. TRBV12-2 is an annotated pseudogene. The CDR3 totals 15 residues. CDR3 sequence: CASRLTPLRAGELFF. The CDR3 DNA reads as TGTGCAAGTCGCTTAACCCCCCTGCGGGCCGGGGAGCTGTTTTTT.

This clonotype was recorded at least ten times. The chain employs TRBV7-2 and TRBJ1-5, with D unresolved. Trimming pared 2 bases from V and 7 bases from J, leaving 12 bases between. This CDR3 comprises 14 residues. Germline CDR1 and CDR2: SGHTA and FQGNSA. CDR3 in DNA: TGTGCCAGCAGCTTATCCGGGCCGACCCAGCCCCAGCATTTT. Amino acid sequence: CASSLSGPTQPQHF.

This clonotype was seen more than once but under ten times. The CDR3 reads CATSDSDTPDTQYF. The CDR3 coding sequence is TGTGCCACCAGTGATTCCGACACCCCAGATACGCAGTATTTT. The chain couples TRBV24-1 to TRBJ2-3; no reliable D call. V was shortened by 2 bases and J by 4 bases, with 9 bases between the two germline ends. This CDR3 is 14 amino acids long. The germline V gene has CDR1 KGHDR and CDR2 SFDVKD.

Sample share makes this clonotype medium-sized. The V call is TRBV7-7, the J call TRBJ2-1; possibly TRBD1 for D (6 bases). The V and J ends lost 4 bases and 3 bases respectively, with 7 bases between them. The CDR3 has 13 residues. The germline V gene encodes CDR1 SSHAT and CDR2 FNYEAQ (reference sequence). The CDR3 nucleotides read TGTGCCAGCAGCTCGGACAGCTACAATGAGCAGTTCTTC. Its translation is CASSSDSYNEQFF.

This clonotype was seen only a few times. This chain connects TRBV5-1 to TRBJ2-7, with D perhaps being TRBD1 or TRBD2 (5 bases each). Trimming removed 3 bases at V and 7 bases at J, with 14 bases between. The CDR3 loop spans 13 amino acids. Germline V gene lookup returns CDR1 SGHRS and CDR2 YFSETQ. The CDR3, as DNA: TGCGCCAGCAGCTCCGGGAACGAGGGGGAGCAGTACTTC. This codes for CASSSGNEGEQYF.

The chain combines TRBV6-2 or TRBV6-3 with TRBJ2-1, with D unresolved. Germline loops: CDR1 MNHEY, CDR2 SVGEGT. Trimming took 5 bases from V and 10 from J, leaving 15 bases between them. The CDR3 loop spans 13 amino acids. In nucleotides, the CDR3 is TGTGCCAGCAGTCCAAGGGTCCCCCAGGAGCAGTTCTTC. Residues: CASSPRVPQEQFF.

This clonotype was counted at least ten times. The J gene is TRBJ2-3, the V gene TRBV7-3; TRBD2 aligns across 13 bases. The CDR3 totals 16 residues. Germline V gene sequence: CDR1 SGHTA, CDR2 FQGTGA. V was clipped by 2 bases and J by 5 bases; unmatched bases: 4. The CDR3 DNA is TGTGCCAGCAGCTTACGGACTAGCGGGAGTGGAGATACGCAGTATTTT. It translates to CASSLRTSGSGDTQYF.

This clonotype has ten or more counts. This chain links TRBV5-6 with TRBJ2-1; D is unclear. Per the germline V gene, CDR1 is SGHDT and CDR2 is YYEEEE. The CDR3 consists of 13 residues. V was shortened by 0 bases and J by 5 bases, with 6 bases between the two germline ends. CDR3 sequence reads: CASSLGYNNEQFF. CDR3 nucleotide sequence: TGTGCCAGCAGCTTGGGGTATAACAATGAGCAGTTCTTC.

The chain is built from TRBV12-3 or TRBV12-4 and TRBJ2-1, with 8 positions matching TRBD2. This CDR3 region has 17 residues. V was clipped by 0 bases and J by 5 bases; unmatched bases: 9. The CDR3 DNA reads TGTGCCAGCAGTTTAGCGACACTAGCGGACACAGACAATGAGCAGTTCTTC. This translates into CASSLATLADTDNEQFF.

Note on this clonotype: A much larger clone differs from this one at a single base, so this may be a read error. A read error is likely, as this CDR3 ends without the conserved phenylalanine or tryptophan. The chain is built from TRBV5-1 and TRBJ1-4; 9 bases map to TRBD1. V gave up 4 bases and J gave up 8 bases; unmatched junction bases: 6. The CDR3 is 14 amino acids. The germline gives CDR1 SGHRS, CDR2 YFSETQ. This chain's CDR3 is CASSGQGLWEKLFS. In DNA form, the CDR3 reads TGCGCCAGCAGCGGACAGGGGCTGTGGGAAAAACTGTTTTCT.

The gene calls are TRBV28 and TRBJ1-1; D is undetermined. Germline V gene data show CDR1 as MDHEN and CDR2 as SYDVKM. The CDR3 is 15 amino acids. Trimming shortened V by 3 bases and J by 5 bases, and 16 bases separated the two germline ends. This CDR3 is CASSLIRAPGTEAFF. The CDR3, as DNA: TGTGCCAGCAGTTTGATCCGGGCCCCGGGTACTGAAGCTTTCTTT.

The table lists this clonotype with many counts. The chain has TRBV4-1 and TRBJ2-3, with D possibly being TRBD1 (5 bases). The CDR3 runs to 15 residues. Germline lookup yields CDR1 MGHRA and CDR2 YSYEKL. V shed 6 bases and J shed 2 bases, with 15 bases lying between them. Here the CDR3 reads CASSPAGHDTDTQYF. Written as DNA, the CDR3 is TGCGCCAGCAGTCCTGCCGGACACGACACAGATACGCAGTATTTT.

The table lists this clonotype with many counts. V is TRBV5-1 and J is TRBJ2-1, with 10 bases lining up with TRBD2. CDR1 is SGHRS, CDR2 YFSETQ, per germline. The V segment lost 0 bases and the J segment 9 bases; nucleotides outside the gene matches: 9. The CDR3 has 16 residues. The CDR3 protein is CASSLAATSGTGEQFF. The CDR3 coding sequence is TGCGCCAGCAGCTTGGCCGCCACTAGCGGGACCGGTGAGCAGTTCTTC.